These 30 T cell receptor beta chains were all obtained from the same sample, sequenced in a study of technical replicates of blood from a handful of donors. Here immunoSEQ multiplex PCR was the method, and the copy in TCRdb shows in-frame clones only, minus some. The top ten hold 0.25% to 0.35% of the sample, which has 65,000 to 85,000 clones, 85% to 95% seen once. Material for sequencing was T cells isolated from PBMCs. The origin of the receptors is a human donor in good health.

This chain joins TRBV9 and TRBJ2-1; 7 bases are shared with TRBD1. V lost 0 bases and J lost 6; bases outside the gene matches: 9. There are 16 residues in the CDR3. Looked up from germline, CDR1 is SGDLS and CDR2 is YYNGEE. The CDR3 region is CASSVELTGPANEQFF. CDR3 coding DNA: TGTGCCAGCAGCGTAGAATTGACAGGGCCCGCCAATGAGCAGTTCTTC.

V and J are TRBV9 and TRBJ2-5; D is perhaps TRBD1 (6 bases). This CDR3 region has 19 residues. Deletions cut 0 bases from V and 0 bases from J, with 21 bases between. Germline V gene data show CDR1 as SGDLS and CDR2 as YYNGEE. CDR3 loop: CASSVGRRPRGLHQETQYF. The CDR3 region has the DNA TGTGCCAGCAGCGTAGGGAGACGTCCCAGGGGTTTGCACCAAGAGACCCAGTACTTC.

The rearrangement uses TRBV13 and TRBJ2-3, with 9 bases that match TRBD1. Germline V CDR1 and CDR2: PRHDT, FYEKMQ (reference sequence). This CDR3 has 14 residues. V shed 5 bases and J 4 bases; nucleotides not matched to a gene: 4. The CDR3 DNA sequence: TGTGCCAGCAGCACGCGGACAGGGGCAGATACGCAGTATTTT. Translation: CASSTRTGADTQYF.

The CDR3 nucleotides read TGCGCCAGCAGCGTAGCCGGGACAGGGAACCTCTACGAGCAGTACTTC. Translating gives CASSVAGTGNLYEQYF. The chain combines TRBV5-1 with TRBJ2-7; TRBD1 matches at 9 bases. J lost 3 bases, V lost 4 bases, and 11 bases had no gene match. Germline V gives CDR1 SGHRS, CDR2 YFSETQ. The CDR3 runs to 16 residues. The whole variable domain, filled in from reference TRBV5-1 and TRBJ2-7, reads KAGVTQTPRYLIKTRGQQVTLSCSPISGHRSVSWYQQTPGQGLQFLFEYFSETQRNKGNFPGRFSGRQFSNSRSEMNVSTLELGDSALYLCASSVAGTGNLYEQYFGPGTRLTVT.

V and J are TRBV5-1 and TRBJ2-3; the D gene is possibly TRBD1 (6 bases). V shed 5 bases and J shed 2 bases, with 18 bases lying between them. The germline V gene encodes CDR1 SGHRS and CDR2 YFSETQ. The CDR3 contains 16 residues. DNA for the CDR3: TGCGCCAGCAGGCCTTCTTATGGGGGCTCCACAGATACGCAGTATTTT. It specifies CASRPSYGGSTDTQYF.

This clone was seen only a few times. This sequence joins TRBV30 and TRBJ1-1; possible D gene TRBD1, 5 bases. The germline V and J ends were trimmed by 4 bases and 0 bases, with 15 bases remaining between them. The V gene's germline CDR1 is GTSNPN and CDR2 SVGIG (reference sequence). This CDR3 is built from 15 residues. CDR3 amino acids: CAWNHFSDMNTEAFF. CDR3 coding DNA: TGTGCCTGGAATCATTTCTCGGACATGAACACTGAAGCTTTCTTT.

The chain employs TRBV27 and TRBJ2-3; D not resolved. Trimming removed 0 bases from V and 4 bases from J, with 8 bases in between. This CDR3 has 14 amino acids. From germline, CDR1 is MNHEY and CDR2 SMNVEV (reference sequence). The CDR3 nucleotides read TGTGCCAGCAGTTTATCGCACACAGCAGATACGCAGTATTTT. Its protein product is CASSLSHTADTQYF.

This chain links TRBV7-9 with TRBJ2-1, with D tentatively TRBD2 (5 bases). The length of the CDR3 is 17 residues. Germline V gene lookup returns CDR1 SEHNR and CDR2 FQNEAQ (reference sequence). V was pared by 5 bases and J by 2 bases, with 19 bases between. DNA for the CDR3: TGTGCCAGCAGCGCGGACTCCTATTGGCGACCCTACAATGAGCAGTTCTTC. Protein product: CASSADSYWRPYNEQFF.

The chain is built from TRBV6-5 and TRBJ2-3; 10 bases align to TRBD2. V shed 5 bases, J shed 1 base, and the junction held 3 bases outside the gene matches. The CDR3 loop spans 15 amino acids. Per the germline V gene, CDR1 is MNHEY and CDR2 is SVGAGI. The CDR3 is CASSPLAGGTDTQYF. DNA of the CDR3: TGTGCCAGCAGTCCTCTAGCGGGGGGCACAGATACGCAGTATTTT.

V is TRBV15 and J is TRBJ2-7; 7 bases map to TRBD1. The CDR3 is 15 amino acids. Germline V gene data show CDR1 as LNHNV and CDR2 as YYDKDF (reference sequence). V shed 5 bases, J shed 1 base, and the junction held 8 bases outside the gene matches. The CDR3 region has the DNA TGTGCCACCAGCGAGAGACAGGGATTTTCCTACGAGCAGTACTTC. Protein sequence: CATSERQGFSYEQYF.

The chain carries TRBV7-2 and TRBJ2-3; 9 positions agree with TRBD2. The CDR3 is made up of 15 amino acids. Germline CDR1 reads SGHTA; CDR2 reads FQGNSA. V dropped 1 base and J dropped 6; count of bases not matched to a gene: 5. DNA of the CDR3: TGTGCCAGCAGCTTAGGCGGGAGGGTTTGGGATACGCAGTATTTT. Translating gives CASSLGGRVWDTQYF.

The chain uses TRBV27 and TRBJ1-3; D not certain. This CDR3 region has 13 residues. V was shortened by 4 bases and J by 3 bases, with 7 bases between the two germline ends. From germline, CDR1 is MNHEY and CDR2 SMNVEV (reference sequence). In DNA, the CDR3 is TGTGCCAGCAGTTCCTCAGGTGGAAACACCATATATTTT. It specifies CASSSSGGNTIYF.

About this clone: Its ends do not fully match the called genes, so a read error is possible. The genes are TRBV10-2 and TRBJ2-5; D remains unclear. Germline lookup yields CDR1 WSHSY and CDR2 SAAADI. The CDR3 runs 11 residues. CDR3 amino acids: CASNSAGPPHF. CDR3 nucleotide sequence: TGCGCCAGCAACAGTGCTGGGCCCCCTCACTTC.

The rearrangement joins TRBV27 to TRBJ2-1; 7 nucleotides agree with TRBD2. Trimming took 8 bases from V and 5 from J; bases not matched to a gene: 12. The V gene's germline CDR1 is MNHEY and CDR2 SMNVEV (reference sequence). The CDR3 extends over 15 amino acids. The CDR3 region has the DNA TGTGCCAGCGCGTTGGGGTTCGGGGGGAACAATGAGCAGTTCTTC. Its translation: CASALGFGGNNEQFF.

V is TRBV29-1 and J is TRBJ2-7; 8 nucleotides agree with TRBD1. Germline trimming cut 6 bases from V and 6 bases from J; bases unmatched to any gene: 7. Germline CDR1 is SQVTM and CDR2 is ANQGSEA. The CDR3 has 12 residues. CDR3 region: CSVRTGQSEQYF. CDR3 DNA: TGCAGCGTCAGGACAGGGCAGTCCGAGCAGTACTTC.

V is TRBV19 and J is TRBJ2-1; TRBD2 matches at 10 bases. There are 16 residues in the CDR3. Trimming cost V 5 bases and J 8 bases; bases outside gene matches: 12. Germline-derived CDR1 and CDR2 are LNHDA and SQIVND (reference sequence). CDR3 in amino acids: CASSAQSSGSSDEQFF. The CDR3, as DNA: TGTGCCAGTAGTGCCCAATCTAGCGGGAGTAGCGATGAGCAGTTCTTC.

V is TRBV4-1 and J is TRBJ1-2; D gene unclear. The CDR3 has 17 residues. CDR1 is MGHRA, CDR2 YSYEKL, per germline. V was pared by 2 bases and J by 8 bases, with 24 bases between. The CDR3 spells CASSQTAGSTLYRGYTF. The DNA for the CDR3 is TGCGCCAGCAGCCAAACTGCCGGGTCTACCCTTTATAGGGGCTACACCTTC.

The CDR3 protein is CASSFLHIRDYEQYF. CDR3 DNA: TGTGCCAGCAGTTTTCTCCACATCCGGGACTACGAGCAGTACTTC. The chain links TRBV28 to TRBJ2-7; D may be TRBD2 (5 bases). Trimming took 3 bases from V and 3 from J, leaving 15 bases between them. This CDR3 has 15 residues. Per germline, CDR1 MDHEN and CDR2 SYDVKM.

The rearrangement uses TRBV7-6 and TRBJ2-1; perhaps TRBD1 as D (6 bases). With 1 base removed from V and 8 bases from J, the gap between germline ends came to 12 bases. The CDR3 is 14 amino acids. Looked up from germline, CDR1 is SGHVS and CDR2 is FNYEAQ. This chain's CDR3 is CASSLGGTFDEQFF. The CDR3 DNA follows: TGTGCCAGCAGCTTAGGTGGGACATTCGATGAGCAGTTCTTC. Full variable domain (remainder filled in from reference TRBV7-6 and TRBJ2-1): GAGVSQSPRYKVTKRGQDVALRCDPISGHVSLYWYRQALGQGPEFLTYFNYEAQQDKSGLPNDRFSAERPEGSISTLTIQRTEQRDSAMYRCASSLGGTFDEQFFGPGTRLTVL.

V is TRBV28 and J is TRBJ2-1; D remains ambiguous. V lost 3 bases and J lost 6, with 9 bases in between. The CDR3 extends over 13 amino acids. Per the germline V gene, CDR1 is MDHEN and CDR2 is SYDVKM. The CDR3 DNA sequence: TGTGCCAGCAGTTTTCGTCTTCGCAATGAGCAGTTCTTC. Its translation: CASSFRLRNEQFF.

The rearrangement joins TRBV28 to TRBJ2-2, with TRBD1 identical over 7 bases. Trimming took 5 bases from V and 7 from J; bases not matched to a gene: 10. Germline-derived CDR1 and CDR2 are MDHEN and SYDVKM. The CDR3 extends over 15 amino acids. CDR3 residues: CASSRTTGADGELFF. The CDR3 DNA reads as TGTGCCAGCAGTCGTACTACAGGGGCTGACGGGGAGCTGTTTTTT. The whole variable domain, filled in from reference TRBV28 and TRBJ2-2, reads DVKVTQSSRYLVKRTGEKVFLECVQDMDHENMFWYRQDPGLGLRLIYFSYDVKMKEKGDIPEGYSVSREKKERFSLILESASTNQTSMYLCASSRTTGADGELFFGEGSRLTVL.

The rearrangement links TRBV7-8 to TRBJ1-5; tentatively, D is TRBD1 (6 bases). The CDR3 consists of 14 residues. The germline V gene encodes CDR1 SGHVS and CDR2 FQNEAQ. V was clipped by 5 bases and J by 3 bases, with 11 bases between them. As DNA, the CDR3 is TGTGCCAGCAGCATCAACAGGGACAATCAGCCCCAGCATTTT. Amino acids: CASSINRDNQPQHF.

The rearrangement links TRBV4-2 to TRBJ2-5; D possibly corresponds to TRBD1 (5 bases). Trimming cost V 0 bases and J 3 bases, with 17 bases left between them. This CDR3 is built from 17 residues. Germline V CDR1 and CDR2: LGHNA, YNFKEQ. The CDR3 nucleotides are TGTGCCAGCAGCCAAGATCTATTTATGGAAGGGGAAGAGACCCAGTACTTC. Amino acids: CASSQDLFMEGEETQYF.

A single count supports this clone. This rearrangement joins TRBV9 to TRBJ2-5, with 13 positions matching TRBD2. Germline V gene data show CDR1 as SGDLS and CDR2 as YYNGEE. CDR3 size: 18 residues. With 0 bases clipped from V and 1 base from J, the junction kept 6 bases outside the gene matches. The CDR3 here is CASSVGPGLAGPQETQYF. Here the CDR3 DNA reads TGTGCCAGCAGCGTAGGGCCGGGACTAGCGGGACCCCAAGAGACCCAGTACTTC. Drawing the rest from reference TRBV9 and TRBJ2-5, the complete variable domain is DSGVTQTPKHLITATGQRVTLRCSPRSGDLSVYWYQQSLDQGLQFLIQYYNGEERAKGNILERFSAQQFPDLHSELNLSSLELGDSALYFCASSVGPGLAGPQETQYFGPGTRLLVL.

The CDR3 DNA is TGTGCCAGCAGAGGGACAGAGAACACTGAAGCTTTCTTT. Its translation is CASRGTENTEAFF. This chain uses TRBV28 with TRBJ1-1; 7 positions match TRBD1. This CDR3 has 13 amino acids. V lost 6 bases to trimming and J lost 1 base; unmatched junction nucleotides: 2. Germline CDR1 MDHEN, CDR2 SYDVKM.

CDR3 DNA: TGCGCCAGCAGGCCTCAGGTAACCTACGAGCAGTACTTC. The encoded protein is CASRPQVTYEQYF. This chain uses TRBV5-1 with TRBJ2-7, with unresolved D. V lost 5 bases and J lost 2, with 11 bases in between. The CDR3 runs 13 residues. Germline V gene lookup returns CDR1 SGHRS and CDR2 YFSETQ.

The chain combines TRBV7-9 with TRBJ2-1; 7 bases match TRBD1. This CDR3 region has 15 residues. Germline-derived CDR1 and CDR2 are SEHNR and FQNEAQ (reference sequence). V was pared by 5 bases and J by 7 bases, with 11 bases of the junction left unmatched. The CDR3, as DNA: TGTGCCAGCAGCCACCTACAGGGGATTATTAATGAGCAGTTCTTC. It encodes CASSHLQGIINEQFF.

The rearrangement joins TRBV15 to TRBJ1-1; a weak D match, TRBD1 (6 bases). The V gene's germline CDR1 is LNHNV and CDR2 YYDKDF (reference sequence). CDR3 length equals 19 residues. V was clipped by 1 base and J by 1 base, with 22 bases between them. Here the CDR3 reads CATSRGQTRGGRGNTEAFF. The CDR3 DNA is TGTGCCACCAGCAGAGGCCAAACTCGGGGGGGCCGGGGGAACACTGAAGCTTTCTTT.

V usage is TRBV15 and J usage is TRBJ2-2; maybe TRBD2 (5 bases). Germline V gene data show CDR1 as LNHNV and CDR2 as YYDKDF (reference sequence). The V end lost 4 bases, the J end lost 0 bases, and 9 bases lay between the germline ends. The CDR3 length is 15 residues. The CDR3 here is CATSIREPNTGELFF. CDR3 sequence (DNA): TGTGCCACCAGCATTCGGGAACCGAACACCGGGGAGCTGTTTTTT.

CDR3 nucleotides: TGTGCCAGTAGTCCAGGGACTGTGAACACTGAAGCTTTCTTT. Amino acid sequence: CASSPGTVNTEAFF. The chain employs TRBV19 and TRBJ1-1; D might be TRBD1 (5 bases). This CDR3 comprises 14 residues. The germline V gene encodes CDR1 LNHDA and CDR2 SQIVND (reference sequence). The ends were cut back, 5 bases at V and 0 bases at J, with 10 bases in the middle.